Listed here is a single TCR beta chain. What it binds is unknown. The record originates from a study of T cell repertoires in cytomegalovirus infection. Across the study: A matching HLA type, together with CMV infection, was signaled by public TCR beta signatures. Study results and limitations: Summed frequency of public TCR beta families distinguished CMV carriers with the relevant HLA. Dominating the ex vivo response were TCR beta clonotypes that were CMV-specific and HLA-C-restricted.

Each CDR3 protein is one row after TCRdb ran MiXCR on the reads. Among about 300,000 distinct CDR3 sequences listed, 20% to 30% were seen once. Trimming pared 2 bases from V and 6 bases from J, leaving 7 bases between. Germline CDR1 reads SGHTA; CDR2 reads FQGNSA. CDR3 size: 13 residues. Sequencing input: PBMCs. This sequence originates from a human donor in good health (CMV status not recorded). Some clones in this sample may be carry-over from other donors' samples. The chain links TRBV7-2 to TRBJ2-2; D is possibly TRBD2 (5 bases). CDR3 sequence reads: CASSLKEAGELFF. In DNA form, the CDR3 reads TGTGCCAGCAGCTTAAAGGAGGCCGGGGAGCTGTTTTTT.